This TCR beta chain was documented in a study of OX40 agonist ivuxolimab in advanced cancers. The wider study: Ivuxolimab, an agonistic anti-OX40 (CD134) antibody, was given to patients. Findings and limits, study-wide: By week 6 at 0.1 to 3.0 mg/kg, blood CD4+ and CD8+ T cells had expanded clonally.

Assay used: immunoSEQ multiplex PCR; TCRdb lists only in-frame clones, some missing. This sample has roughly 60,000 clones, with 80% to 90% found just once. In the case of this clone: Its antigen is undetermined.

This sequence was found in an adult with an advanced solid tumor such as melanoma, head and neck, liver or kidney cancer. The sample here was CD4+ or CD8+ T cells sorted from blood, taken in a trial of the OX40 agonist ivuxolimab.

The CDR3: CASSSTRDRVNTGELFF. Here the CDR3 DNA reads TGTGCCAGCAGCTCCACCCGGGACAGGGTGAACACCGGGGAGCTGTTTTTT. This chain connects TRBV7-8 to TRBJ2-2; TRBD1 agrees at 9 bases. CDR1 and CDR2 (germline): SGHVS, FQNEAQ. The CDR3 consists of 17 residues. V lost 4 bases and J lost 1; bases outside the gene matches: 7. The full variable domain, completed using reference TRBV7-8 and TRBJ2-2, is GAGVSQSPRYKVAKRGQDVALRCDPISGHVSLFWYQQALGQGPEFLTYFQNEAQLDKSGLPSDRFFAERPEGSVSTLKIQRTQQEDSAVYLCASSSTRDRVNTGELFFGEGSRLTVL.